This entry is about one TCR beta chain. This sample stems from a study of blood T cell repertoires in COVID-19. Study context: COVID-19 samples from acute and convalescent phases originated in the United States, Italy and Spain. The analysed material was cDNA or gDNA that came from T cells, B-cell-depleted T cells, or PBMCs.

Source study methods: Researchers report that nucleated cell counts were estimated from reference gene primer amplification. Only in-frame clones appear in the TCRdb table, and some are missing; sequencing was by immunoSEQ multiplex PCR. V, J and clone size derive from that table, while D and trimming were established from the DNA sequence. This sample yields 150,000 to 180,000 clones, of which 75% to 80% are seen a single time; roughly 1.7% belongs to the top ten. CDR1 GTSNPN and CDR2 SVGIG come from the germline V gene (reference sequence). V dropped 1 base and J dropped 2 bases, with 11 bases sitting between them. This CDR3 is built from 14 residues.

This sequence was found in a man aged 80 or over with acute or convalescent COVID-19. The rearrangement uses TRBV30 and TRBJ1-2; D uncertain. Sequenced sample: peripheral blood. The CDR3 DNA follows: TGTGCCTGGAGTGCAGGACTAGGGAACTATGGCTACACCTTC. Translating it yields CAWSAGLGNYGYTF.